This record concerns one TCR beta chain sequence. Survey-level immunoSEQ sequencing profiled the TCR beta repertoire. TCRdb's copy holds only in-frame clones and misses some; the assay was immunoSEQ multiplex PCR. The table records about 50,000 clones, approximately 95% of them present only once. Trimming took 8 bases from V and 0 from J, leaving 12 bases between them. The CDR3 contains 14 residues. CDR1 and CDR2 from the germline V gene are LGHDT and YNNKEL (reference sequence). This TCR was recovered from a man aged 35-49 years with rheumatoid arthritis. The rearrangement links TRBV3-1 (or the pseudogene TRBV3-2) to TRBJ2-3; D is possibly TRBD2 (5 bases). Sequencing was performed on PBMCs. The CDR3 is CASRSRGSTDTQYF. CDR3 nucleotides: TGTGCCAGCCGGTCCCGGGGTAGCACAGATACGCAGTATTTT.